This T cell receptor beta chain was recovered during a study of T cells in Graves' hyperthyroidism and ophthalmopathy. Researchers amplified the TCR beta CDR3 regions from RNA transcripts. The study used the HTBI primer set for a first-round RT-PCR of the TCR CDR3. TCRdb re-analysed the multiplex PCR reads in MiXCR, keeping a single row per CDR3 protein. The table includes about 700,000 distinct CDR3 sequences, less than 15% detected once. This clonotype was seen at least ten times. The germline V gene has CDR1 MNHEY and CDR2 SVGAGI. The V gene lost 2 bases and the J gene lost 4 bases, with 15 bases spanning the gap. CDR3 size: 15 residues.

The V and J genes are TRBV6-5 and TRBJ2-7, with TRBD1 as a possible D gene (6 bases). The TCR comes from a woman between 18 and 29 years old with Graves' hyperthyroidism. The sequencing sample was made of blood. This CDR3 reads CASSYGGSGAYEQYF. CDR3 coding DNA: TGTGCCAGCAGTTACGGGGGTTCAGGGGCGTACGAGCAGTACTTC.